The 18 T cell receptor beta chains below all came from one sample that was sequenced in a study of T cell responses to AZD1222 COVID-19 vaccine. Sequencing was performed with immunoSEQ multiplex PCR; in TCRdb, only in-frame clones are kept and a portion is missing. The profile shows roughly 150,000 clones, roughly 88% of them singletons. The input for sequencing was peripheral blood, taken 28 days after the second AZD1222 dose. These receptors were collected from an adult who received the AZD1222 COVID-19 vaccine.

The rearrangement uses TRBV6-1 and TRBJ1-4, with no clear D. The CDR3 covers 14 residues. V lost 1 base, J lost 8 bases, and 11 bases lay in between. Germline CDR1 is MNHNS and CDR2 is SASEGT. The CDR3 protein is CASSEGRPGEKLFF. As DNA, the CDR3 is TGTGCCAGCAGTGAAGGACGCCCCGGGGAAAAACTGTTTTTT.

This chain links TRBV5-4 with TRBJ1-2; 10 bases agree with TRBD1. J was trimmed by 9 bases and V by 4 bases; bases with no gene match: 6. Germline V lookup: CDR1 SGHNT, CDR2 YYREEE (reference sequence). This CDR3 is built from 13 residues. The CDR3 DNA reads TGTGCCAGCAGCCCGGGACAGGGGATCAGCTACACCTTC. This gives the protein CASSPGQGISYTF. The full variable domain, completed using reference TRBV5-4 and TRBJ1-2, is ETGVTQSPTHLIKTRGQQVTLRCSSQSGHNTVSWYQQALGQGPQFIFQYYREEENGRGNFPPRFSGLQFPNYSSELNVNALELDDSALYLCASSPGQGISYTFGSGTRLTVV.

This clone appeared a single time. This chain connects TRBV5-1 to TRBJ2-2; the match to TRBD1 covers 7 bases. The CDR3 loop spans 14 amino acids. Germline CDR1 is SGHRS and CDR2 is YFSETQ. J lost 3 bases, V lost 4 bases, and 3 bases had no gene match. CDR3 residues: CASSTGTDTGELFF. DNA of the CDR3: TGCGCCAGCAGCACCGGGACAGACACCGGGGAGCTGTTTTTT.

This clone is a singleton in its sample. The V gene is TRBV2, the J gene TRBJ2-7; tentative D call: TRBD1 (6 bases). Germline CDR1 reads SNHLY; CDR2 reads FYNNEI. Trimming removed 7 bases at V and 0 bases at J, with 10 bases between. The CDR3 consists of 13 residues. CDR3 nucleotides: TGTGCCAGCAAGAGACAGGACTCCTACGAGCAGTACGTC. Residues: CASKRQDSYEQYV.

The chain recombines TRBV6-1 with TRBJ2-7; 8 bases match TRBD1. CDR3 size: 18 residues. In germline, CDR1 is MNHNS, CDR2 SASEGT. The ends lost 2 bases at V and 0 bases at J; junction bases unmatched: 12. The CDR3 sequence: CASSESGSDRARSYEQYV. In DNA, the CDR3 is TGTGCCAGCAGTGAAAGTGGGTCGGACAGGGCTCGCTCCTACGAGCAGTACGTC.

This rearrangement joins TRBV7-2 to TRBJ2-1; no reliable D call. This CDR3 is built from 16 residues. V was trimmed by 6 bases and J by 1 base, leaving 16 bases between them. Germline V gives CDR1 SGHTA, CDR2 FQGNSA. The CDR3 region is CASREGWARSYNEQFF. In DNA, the CDR3 is TGTGCCAGCAGAGAAGGGTGGGCTAGGTCCTACAATGAGCAGTTCTTC.

This chain uses TRBV10-3 with TRBJ2-6, with a possible D match to TRBD1 (6 bases). Trimming took 3 bases from V and 0 from J, leaving 12 bases between them. The CDR3 has 17 amino acids. CDR1 and CDR2 from the germline V gene are ENHRY and SYGVKD. The CDR3 DNA reads TGTGCCATCAGTGAAGTGGGGGCCATCTCTGGGGCCAACGTCCTGACTTTC. This sequence encodes CAISEVGAISGANVLTF.

This chain links TRBV25-1 with TRBJ1-6; D is undetermined. V was cut by 5 bases and J by 7 bases, with 12 bases left in between. The CDR3 loop spans 14 amino acids. From germline, CDR1 is MGHDK and CDR2 SYGVNS. CDR3 coding DNA: TGTGCCAGCAGTTCCGGGAAAGAAAATTCACCCCTCCACTTT. Translation: CASSSGKENSPLHF.

This chain uses TRBV5-1 with TRBJ1-2; D remains unclear. CDR3 length: 15 amino acids. V lost 0 bases and J 1 base, leaving 10 bases between the germline ends. Germline V gene lookup returns CDR1 SGHRS and CDR2 YFSETQ. The CDR3, as DNA: TGCGCCAGCAGCTTGGATAGGGTCCTTAACTATGGCTACACCTTC. It codes for CASSLDRVLNYGYTF.

This rearrangement joins TRBV5-1 to TRBJ2-1; D unclear. Germline CDR1 reads SGHRS; CDR2 reads YFSETQ. CDR3 length equals 14 residues. Trimming cost V 3 bases and J 4 bases, with 11 bases left between them. CDR3 bases: TGCGCCAGCAGCTCCTTAGACCGGTACAATGAGCAGTTCTTC. Amino acids: CASSSLDRYNEQFF. The full variable domain, completed using reference TRBV5-1 and TRBJ2-1, is KAGVTQTPRYLIKTRGQQVTLSCSPISGHRSVSWYQQTPGQGLQFLFEYFSETQRNKGNFPGRFSGRQFSNSRSEMNVSTLELGDSALYLCASSSLDRYNEQFFGPGTRLTVL.

The genes are TRBV7-8 and TRBJ2-7; D may be TRBD2 (6 bases). Germline V gives CDR1 SGHVS, CDR2 FQNEAQ. V was trimmed by 5 bases and J by 4 bases, leaving 15 bases between them. CDR3 length equals 14 residues. CDR3 protein: CASSTLGLTYEQYF. CDR3 coding DNA: TGTGCCAGCAGCACCCTGGGACTTACATACGAGCAGTACTTC.

This clone was seen only a few times. This chain joins TRBV13 and TRBJ2-7; D possibly matches TRBD1 or TRBD2 (5 bases each). V gave up 2 bases and J gave up 6 bases, with 11 bases separating them. Germline V gene lookup returns CDR1 PRHDT and CDR2 FYEKMQ (reference sequence). This CDR3 comprises 13 residues. In DNA form, the CDR3 reads TGTGCCAGCAGCTTAAGGGGCCGGGGCGAGCAGTACGTC. Protein: CASSLRGRGEQYV.

The chain carries TRBV27 and TRBJ1-4, with TRBD1 identical over 7 bases. Germline V gene sequence: CDR1 MNHEY, CDR2 SMNVEV (reference sequence). Trimming removed 5 bases from V and 6 bases from J; junction bases left unmatched: 12. CDR3 size: 16 residues. This chain's CDR3 is CASSPLTGVIHEKLFF. CDR3 bases: TGTGCCAGCAGTCCCCTAACAGGGGTGATCCATGAAAAACTGTTTTTT.

This clone was recorded once. The V and J genes are TRBV5-6 and TRBJ1-2; D gene ambiguous. CDR1 and CDR2 from the germline V gene are SGHDT and YYEEEE. CDR3 length equals 17 residues. V gave up 4 bases and J gave up 6 bases, with 25 bases separating them. Here the CDR3 DNA reads TGTGCCAGCAGCCGAGCCCACCCTTTAAGGGTGGTGGATGGCTACACCTTC. Its protein is CASSRAHPLRVVDGYTF.

The chain recombines TRBV28 with TRBJ2-7, with 9 bases matching TRBD1. The CDR3 has 15 amino acids. Germline CDR1 and CDR2: MDHEN and SYDVKM. With 5 bases clipped from V and 9 bases from J, the junction kept 14 bases outside the gene matches. The CDR3, as DNA: TGTGCCAGCAGTCTTCTCGGGACAGGGCGAAGTCGGCAGTACTTC. This encodes CASSLLGTGRSRQYF. Filled out from reference TRBV28 and TRBJ2-7, the complete variable domain reads DVKVTQSSRYLVKRTGEKVFLECVQDMDHENMFWYRQDPGLGLRLIYFSYDVKMKEKGDIPEGYSVSREKKERFSLILESASTNQTSMYLCASSLLGTGRSRQYFGPGTRLTVT.

This clone was seen only a few times. The J gene is TRBJ1-6, the V gene TRBV6-2 or TRBV6-3; D is ambiguous. V lost 3 bases and J 10 bases, leaving 16 bases between the germline ends. The length of the CDR3 is 15 residues. Germline CDR1 is MNHEY and CDR2 is SVGEGT. CDR3 sequence reads: CASSYSGLAGSPLHF. The CDR3 region has the DNA TGTGCCAGCAGTTATTCCGGCCTCGCGGGATCACCCCTCCACTTT.

The CDR3 DNA reads as TGTGCCAGCAGTTTCTCTAGCGGGAGGGCGTACACCGGGGAGCTGTTTTTT. Protein product: CASSFSSGRAYTGELFF. V gene TRBV27 combines with J gene TRBJ2-2; 12 bases line up with TRBD2. Looked up from germline, CDR1 is MNHEY and CDR2 is SMNVEV (reference sequence). The CDR3 runs to 17 residues. With V trimmed by 3 bases and J by 3 bases, 5 bases remained unmatched.

The chain employs TRBV7-2 and TRBJ2-3; TRBD2 matches at 9 bases. Germline V gene sequence: CDR1 SGHTA, CDR2 FQGNSA. V lost 5 bases and J lost 5; bases outside the gene matches: 8. This CDR3 is 15 amino acids long. CDR3 residues: CASSPSGIPIDTQYF. CDR3 in DNA: TGTGCCAGCAGCCCTAGCGGGATCCCTATAGATACGCAGTATTTT.